This T cell receptor (beta chain) emerged from a study of technical replicates of blood from a handful of donors. The V segment lost 4 bases and the J segment 4 bases; nucleotides outside the gene matches: 8. Germline CDR1 KGHSH, CDR2 LQKENI. The CDR3 runs 15 residues. Assay used: immunoSEQ multiplex PCR; TCRdb lists only in-frame clones, some missing. This table holds 50,000 to 70,000 clones, around 95% found once. This chain joins TRBV18 and TRBJ2-7; 9 nucleotides agree with TRBD1. The source material was PBMCs. This sequence was found in a human donor in good health. Some clones in this sample may be carry-over from other donors' samples. The CDR3 DNA sequence: TGTGCCAGCTCACTTAATCCGGGACAGGGATACGAGCAGTACTTC. This sequence encodes CASSLNPGQGYEQYF.